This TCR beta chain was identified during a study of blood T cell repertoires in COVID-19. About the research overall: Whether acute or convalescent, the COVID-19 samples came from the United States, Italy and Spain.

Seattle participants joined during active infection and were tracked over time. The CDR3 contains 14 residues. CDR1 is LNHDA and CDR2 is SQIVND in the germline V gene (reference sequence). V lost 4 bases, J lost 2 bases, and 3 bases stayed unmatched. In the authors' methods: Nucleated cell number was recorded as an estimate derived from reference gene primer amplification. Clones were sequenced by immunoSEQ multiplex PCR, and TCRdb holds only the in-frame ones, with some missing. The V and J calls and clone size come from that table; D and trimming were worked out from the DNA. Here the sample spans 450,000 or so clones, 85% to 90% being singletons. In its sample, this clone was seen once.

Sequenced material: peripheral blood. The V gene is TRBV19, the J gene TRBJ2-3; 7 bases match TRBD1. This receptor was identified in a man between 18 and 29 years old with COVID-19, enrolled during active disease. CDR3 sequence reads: CASSKQGITDTQYF. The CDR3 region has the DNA TGTGCCAGTAGTAAACAGGGGATCACAGATACGCAGTATTTT.